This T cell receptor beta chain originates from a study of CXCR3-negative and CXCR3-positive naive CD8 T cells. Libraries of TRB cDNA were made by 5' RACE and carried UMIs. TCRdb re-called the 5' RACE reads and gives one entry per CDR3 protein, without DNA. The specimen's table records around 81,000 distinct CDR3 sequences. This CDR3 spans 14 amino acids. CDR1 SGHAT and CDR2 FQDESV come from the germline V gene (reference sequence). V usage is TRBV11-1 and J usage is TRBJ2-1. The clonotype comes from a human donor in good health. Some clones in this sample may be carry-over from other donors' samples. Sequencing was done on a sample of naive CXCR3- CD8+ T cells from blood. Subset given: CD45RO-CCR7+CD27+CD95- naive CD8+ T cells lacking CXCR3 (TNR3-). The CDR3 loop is CASSFLEQPSEQFF. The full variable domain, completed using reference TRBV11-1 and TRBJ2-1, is EAEVAQSPRYKITEKSQAVAFWCDPISGHATLYWYRQILGQGPELLVQFQDESVVDDSQLPKDRFSAERLKGVDSTLKIQPAELGDSAMYLCASSFLEQPSEQFFGPGTRLTVL.